Following are 24 T cell receptor beta chains from one sample sequenced in a study of regulatory dendritic cells for organ transplantation (dated by TCRdb to 2016 to 2017). Libraries were built with the immunoSEQ multiplex PCR assay. TCRdb re-hosts the immuneACCESS table, in-frame sequences only. Its copies lack some clones; in the studies checked, an unresolved V gene accounts for under half of them, and the cause for the rest is not known. For this sample the table gives some 40,000 clones, of which about 90% were detected only once. Together, the top ten hold about 0.11% of the sample. Sequenced input: naive CD8+ T cells from blood. The meaning of the sample's cell subset or site label: CD45RA+ naive T cells. Receptor source: a human donor in good health.

The chain recombines TRBV9 with TRBJ1-2, with D possibly being TRBD1 (5 bases). There are 12 residues in the CDR3. V was cut by 3 bases and J by 5 bases, with 8 bases left in between. Per germline, CDR1 SGDLS and CDR2 YYNGEE. This chain's CDR3 is CASSGEGYGYTF. In DNA, the CDR3 is TGTGCCAGCAGCGGGGAGGGGTATGGCTACACCTTC.

V usage is TRBV27 and J usage is TRBJ2-1, with 10 nucleotides matching TRBD2. The germline V gene encodes CDR1 MNHEY and CDR2 SMNVEV (reference sequence). With 3 bases clipped from V and 8 bases from J, the junction kept 13 bases outside the gene matches. The CDR3 sequence is 17 residues long. The CDR3 loop reads CASSLTAPAGGGDEQFF. The DNA of the CDR3 is TGTGCCAGCAGTTTGACCGCCCCAGCGGGAGGGGGCGATGAGCAGTTCTTC.

The chain has TRBV29-1 and TRBJ2-3; D gene uncertain. The CDR3 is 13 amino acids. Trimming pared 6 bases from V and 5 bases from J, leaving 15 bases between. Looked up from germline, CDR1 is SQVTM and CDR2 is ANQGSEA. The CDR3 loop is CSVPTPPGDTQYF. The CDR3 bases are TGCAGCGTCCCTACCCCACCGGGAGATACGCAGTATTTT.

The genes are TRBV10-1 and TRBJ1-2; D is unresolved. This CDR3 has 13 amino acids. V dropped 4 bases and J dropped 2 bases, with 8 bases sitting between them. Germline V gene sequence: CDR1 WNHNN, CDR2 SYGVQD (reference sequence). The CDR3 DNA reads as TGCGCCAGCAGTGCGAGTACCAACTATGGCTACACCTTC. It is translated as CASSASTNYGYTF.

The table lists this clone with a count of one. This rearrangement joins TRBV7-8 to TRBJ1-1; D is possibly TRBD1 (5 bases). This CDR3 is 15 amino acids long. Germline V gene lookup returns CDR1 SGHVS and CDR2 FQNEAQ. V was trimmed by 0 bases and J by 2 bases, leaving 10 bases between them. Here the CDR3 reads CASSLAGGPNTEAFF. CDR3 nucleotides: TGTGCCAGCAGCTTAGCGGGGGGACCAAACACTGAAGCTTTCTTT.

V usage is TRBV7-9 and J usage is TRBJ2-7; D may match TRBD1 or TRBD2 (6 bases each). CDR1 SEHNR and CDR2 FQNEAQ come from the germline V gene (reference sequence). The CDR3 spans 11 residues. Trimming cost V 1 base and J 9 bases, with 7 bases left between them. DNA of the CDR3: TGTGCCAGCAGCTTAGGGGGGGCGCAGTACTTC. Translating it yields CASSLGGAQYF.

The gene calls are TRBV5-6 and TRBJ1-6; TRBD1 matches 8 bases. Germline V CDR1 and CDR2: SGHDT, YYEEEE. This CDR3 spans 14 amino acids. J gave up 10 bases and V 4 bases, and 7 bases lay outside the gene matches. Here the CDR3 reads CASSPGGGGSPLHF. CDR3 sequence (DNA): TGTGCCAGCAGCCCAGGGGGCGGGGGCTCACCCCTCCACTTT. Supplemented by reference TRBV5-6 and TRBJ1-6, the full variable domain reads DAGVTQSPTHLIKTRGQQVTLRCSPKSGHDTVSWYQQALGQGPQFIFQYYEEEERQRGNFPDRFSGHQFPNYSSELNVNALLLGDSALYLCASSPGGGGSPLHFGNGTRLTVT.

This sequence joins TRBV25-1 and TRBJ1-1; tentative D call: TRBD1 (5 bases). The V end was cut by 3 bases, the J end by 0 bases, with 11 bases between. Germline V lookup: CDR1 MGHDK, CDR2 SYGVNS. The CDR3 is 15 residues long. The CDR3 reads CASSDPGTMNTEAFF. The CDR3 coding sequence is TGTGCCAGCAGTGATCCCGGGACCATGAACACTGAAGCTTTCTTT. Full variable domain (missing parts from reference TRBV25-1 and TRBJ1-1): EADIYQTPRYLVIGTGKKITLECSQTMGHDKMYWYQQDPGMELHLIHYSYGVNSTEKGDLSSESTVSRIRTEHFPLTLESARPSHTSQYLCASSDPGTMNTEAFFGQGTRLTVV.

CDR3 region: CASSYSRGQGFYEQYF. The CDR3 nucleotides read TGTGCCAGCAGTTACTCGAGGGGACAGGGTTTCTACGAGCAGTACTTC. V gene TRBV6-5 combines with J gene TRBJ2-7; 9 bases are a match to TRBD1. Germline-derived CDR1 and CDR2 are MNHEY and SVGAGI. Germline trimming cut 0 bases from V and 3 bases from J; bases unmatched to any gene: 6. The CDR3 sequence is 16 residues long.

The chain joins TRBV4-3 to TRBJ1-2; 9 positions agree with TRBD1. V lost 2 bases, J lost 6 bases, and 7 bases stayed unmatched. Germline lookup yields CDR1 LGHNA and CDR2 YSLEER. The CDR3 runs to 15 residues. CDR3: CASSQYQQGADGYTF. The CDR3 DNA follows: TGCGCCAGCAGCCAATACCAACAGGGGGCGGATGGCTACACCTTC.

The chain's CDR3 is CASSLSTDRDMGGYTF. CDR3 nucleotides: TGTGCCAGCAGTTTATCGACGGACAGGGACATGGGCGGCTACACCTTC. V gene TRBV27 combines with J gene TRBJ1-2, with 8 bases lining up with TRBD1. CDR3 length equals 16 residues. J was trimmed by 8 bases and V by 0 bases; bases with no gene match: 11. CDR1 is MNHEY and CDR2 is SMNVEV in the germline V gene (reference sequence).

This chain connects TRBV7-9 to TRBJ1-1; D ambiguous. The CDR3 runs to 14 residues. Germline CDR1 is SEHNR and CDR2 is FQNEAQ (reference sequence). Deletions cut 2 bases from V and 6 bases from J, with 13 bases between. CDR3 in DNA: TGTGCCAGCAGCTTATCCAGAGGATTTTCTGAAGCTTTCTTT. Its protein is CASSLSRGFSEAFF.

The chain carries TRBV4-3 and TRBJ2-5; no reliable D call. The germline V gene encodes CDR1 LGHNA and CDR2 YSLEER. Trimming cost V 0 bases and J 2 bases, with 13 bases left between them. This CDR3 is 16 amino acids long. The CDR3 loop is CASSQDTGSGQETQYF. The CDR3 bases are TGCGCCAGCAGCCAAGATACCGGAAGTGGGCAAGAGACCCAGTACTTC.

In this sample, this clone turned up once. The genes are TRBV5-1 and TRBJ2-7; no reliable D call. Germline V gene sequence: CDR1 SGHRS, CDR2 YFSETQ. This CDR3 spans 14 amino acids. The V and J ends lost 6 bases and 4 bases respectively, with 17 bases between them. The CDR3 bases are TGCGCCAGCACCCAAACGGACCACGGATACGAGCAGTACTTC. Translating it yields CASTQTDHGYEQYF.

The CDR3 here is CASSKRLYEQYF. In DNA form, the CDR3 reads TGCGCCAGCAGCAAGAGGCTATACGAGCAGTACTTC. The chain is built from TRBV10-2 and TRBJ2-7; D is ambiguous. The CDR3 extends over 12 amino acids. Germline V gene lookup returns CDR1 WSHSY and CDR2 SAAADI. V was clipped by 6 bases and J by 4 bases, with 10 bases between them.

The gene calls are TRBV2 and TRBJ2-2; D is unresolved. Trimming pared 5 bases from V and 7 bases from J, leaving 2 bases between. The CDR3 has 10 amino acids. Looked up from germline, CDR1 is SNHLY and CDR2 is FYNNEI. CDR3 residues: CASSSGELFF. In DNA form, the CDR3 reads TGTGCCAGCAGTAGCGGGGAGCTGTTTTTT.

J is TRBJ1-1 and V is TRBV18, with TRBD1 as a possible D gene (5 bases). The CDR3 extends over 16 amino acids. Per germline, CDR1 KGHSH and CDR2 LQKENI. Trimming took 1 base from V and 3 from J, leaving 15 bases between them. The CDR3 region is CASSPRGGRGDTEAFF. In DNA form, the CDR3 reads TGTGCCAGCTCACCACGGGGAGGAAGGGGCGACACTGAAGCTTTCTTT.

The CDR3 here is CASSPGLAQYNEQFF. CDR3 nucleotides: TGCGCCAGCAGCCCGGGACTAGCTCAATACAATGAGCAGTTCTTC. The gene calls are TRBV4-3 and TRBJ2-1; TRBD2 agrees at 9 bases. The junction had 5 bases not matched to a gene; V was cut back by 4 bases and J by 4 bases. Germline V gene data show CDR1 as LGHNA and CDR2 as YSLEER. CDR3 length equals 15 residues.

This clone was found once. The V call is TRBV19, the J call TRBJ1-1; D not resolved. The V end was cut by 2 bases, the J end by 1 base, with 5 bases between. From germline, CDR1 is LNHDA and CDR2 SQIVND (reference sequence). This CDR3 region has 13 residues. The CDR3 region is CASSIYENTEAFF. The CDR3 DNA sequence: TGTGCCAGTAGTATATACGAGAACACTGAAGCTTTCTTT.

The genes are TRBV6-5 and TRBJ2-7, with 9 nucleotides matching TRBD1. The CDR3 loop spans 14 amino acids. The germline gives CDR1 MNHEY, CDR2 SVGAGI. V trimming: 2 bases; J trimming: 3 bases; junction bases outside the gene matches: 2. CDR3 nucleotide sequence: TGTGCCAGCAGTTACCGGGACAGGGACTACGAGCAGTACTTC. Translation: CASSYRDRDYEQYF.

With respect to this clone: This sample includes further DNA sequences coding for the same CDR3. The rearrangement uses TRBV13 and TRBJ1-5; D gene unclear. Trimming pared 2 bases from V and 2 bases from J, leaving 7 bases between. There are 14 residues in the CDR3. CDR1 is PRHDT and CDR2 is FYEKMQ in the germline V gene (reference sequence). As DNA, the CDR3 is TGTGCCAGCAGCTTATCCGCCGGCAATCAGCCCCAGCATTTT. Its translation: CASSLSAGNQPQHF.

To note about this clone: Additional DNA sequences in this sample encode the identical CDR3. This rearrangement joins TRBV9 to TRBJ2-7, with 10 bases identical to TRBD2. V lost 0 bases and J lost 2; bases outside the gene matches: 5. Germline V gene sequence: CDR1 SGDLS, CDR2 YYNGEE. The CDR3 totals 16 residues. Written as DNA, the CDR3 is TGTGCCAGCAGCGTAGGTCCTAGCGGGGGAACCTACGAGCAGTACTTC. Translation: CASSVGPSGGTYEQYF.

The chain is built from TRBV5-1 and TRBJ2-5; the match to TRBD2 covers 8 bases. V shed 4 bases and J 5 bases; nucleotides not matched to a gene: 10. CDR3 length: 15 residues. Germline V gene sequence: CDR1 SGHRS, CDR2 YFSETQ. The CDR3 DNA is TGCGCCAGCAGCCACGACCCCGGGGGGGAGGAGACCCAGTACTTC. Its translation is CASSHDPGGEETQYF.

The V and J genes are TRBV28 and TRBJ2-7, with D tentatively TRBD1 (5 bases). This CDR3 contains 13 residues. V lost 3 bases to trimming and J lost 3 bases, with 9 bases between them. Germline CDR1 is MDHEN and CDR2 is SYDVKM. The CDR3 DNA reads as TGTGCCAGCAGTTTCCTCGACAGCTACGAGCAGTACTTC. It is translated as CASSFLDSYEQYF.